The TCR beta chain described here comes from a study of identifying expanded T cells in peripheral blood. There are 12 residues in the CDR3. Germline assignment: CDR1 SGHRS and CDR2 YFSETQ. Trimming took 0 bases from V and 7 from J, leaving 5 bases between them. This table comes from immunoSEQ multiplex PCR, and its TCRdb copy is limited to in-frame clones, with some not included. The sample consists of about 110,000 clones, about 89% of them appearing once. Study results and caveats: Technical replicates showed around 1.2 changed clones; two weeks about 16.4; four weeks 19. Two-week clone count variance significantly increased as total template count grew.

As for this clone: Antigen: not known.

Collection occurred without any documented infections or immune events in donors. Sequences were obtained from blood. The chain has TRBV5-1 and TRBJ2-1, with no clear D. The sequence was collected from a person between 18 and 75 years old in good health. The CDR3 region has the DNA TGCGCCAGCAGCTTGGTTTCTAATGAGCAGTTCTTC. It is translated as CASSLVSNEQFF.